These T cell receptor beta chains were read from a single sample in a study of cytomegalovirus exposure and HLA in healthy donors. Method: immunoSEQ multiplex PCR; TCRdb's copy keeps in-frame clones and lacks some. The sample contains around 200,000 clones, around 80% of which appear only once. The sequenced sample was PBMCs. The source of these receptors is a girl aged 2-10 years in good health and CMV-seropositive. The CDR3 runs from the conserved cysteine through the conserved F or W. Each record gives: D gene, clone size, V gene, J gene, CDR3 protein, CDR3 DNA. A D gene is named only where the DNA matches it firmly. Clone size is not always given. Where it is, it says once, few, many or a class for expanded clones.

>TRBD1|once|TRBV28|TRBJ1-2
CASSLLGQGVNYGYTF
TGTGCCAGCAGTTTATTGGGACAGGGTGTGAACTATGGCTACACCTTC
>-|-|TRBV25-1|TRBJ1-2
CASSDPRGMSF
TGTGCCAGCAGTGACCCTCGGGGGATGAGCTTC
>TRBD2|-|TRBV10-2|TRBJ2-1
CASSDPVGTSGYNEQFF
TGCGCCAGCAGTGATCCGGTCGGAACTAGCGGATACAATGAGCAGTTCTTC
>-|-|TRBV19|TRBJ1-1
CASSIGSGVTEAFF
TGTGCCAGTAGTATCGGTTCAGGGGTCACTGAAGCTTTCTTT
>-|-|TRBV5-5|TRBJ2-5
CASSLGPLETQYF
TGTGCCAGCAGCTTGGGGCCCTTGGAGACCCAGTACTTC
>-|-|TRBV7-6|TRBJ1-1
CASSSLEGVTEAFF
TGTGCCAGCAGTTCCCTCGAGGGGGTAACTGAAGCTTTCTTT
>TRBD2|-|TRBV30|TRBJ2-3
CAQIAGTDTQYF
TGTGCCCAGATAGCGGGAACAGATACGCAGTATTTT
>-|few|TRBV7-3|TRBJ1-1
CASSLRGSGTEAFF
TGTGCCAGCAGCTTAAGAGGGTCGGGAACTGAAGCTTTCTTT
>-|-|TRBV9|TRBJ1-2
CASSLGGVPNYGYTF
TGTGCCAGCAGCCTAGGGGGGGTTCCCAACTATGGCTACACCTTC
>-|-|TRBV15|TRBJ2-7
CATSRGEFLEYEQYF
TGTGCCACCAGCAGAGGAGAGTTCCTTGAGTACGAGCAGTACTTC
>-|-|TRBV2|TRBJ1-4
CASSEDSATNEKLFF
TGTGCCAGCAGTGAAGACAGTGCAACTAATGAAAAACTGTTTTTT
>-|-|TRBV27|TRBJ2-4
CASSWAGSNIQYF
TGTGCCAGCAGTTGGGCGGGGTCGAACATTCAGTACTTC
>TRBD1|-|TRBV28|TRBJ1-2
CASRTGTGRIYGYTF
TGTGCCAGCAGGACCGGGACAGGGAGGATCTATGGCTACACCTTC
>-|-|TRBV5-4|TRBJ2-5
CASSAGGSTLETQYF
TGTGCCAGCAGCGCCGGGGGATCGACCCTGGAGACCCAGTACTTC
>TRBD1|-|TRBV2|TRBJ2-2
CASSADRGAGTGELFF
TGTGCCAGCAGTGCTGACAGGGGCGCCGGAACCGGGGAGCTGTTTTTT
>-|-|TRBV11-2|TRBJ1-2
CASSANRNNYGYTF
TGTGCCAGCAGCGCGAACAGGAATAACTATGGCTACACCTTC
>TRBD2|-|TRBV7-8|TRBJ2-3
CASSLAGGGTQYF
TGTGCCAGCAGCTTAGCGGGCGGGGGTACGCAGTATTTT
>TRBD2|-|TRBV5-4|TRBJ2-1
CASSLTAGGRGKNEQFF
TGTGCCAGCAGCTTGACGGCGGGGGGTAGGGGAAAAAATGAGCAGTTCTTC
>-|-|TRBV2|TRBJ2-3
CASSEVPGGAAKGEDTQYF
TGTGCCAGCAGTGAAGTGCCCGGCGGGGCCGCCAAAGGGGAAGATACGCAGTATTTT
>TRBD2|-|TRBV2|TRBJ2-3
CASSEVVAGGQDTQYF
TGTGCCAGCAGTGAAGTGGTAGCGGGGGGGCAGGATACGCAGTATTTT
>-|-|TRBV5-4|TRBJ1-1
CASSWTPGPEAFF
TGTGCCAGCAGCTGGACCCCAGGGCCGGAAGCTTTCTTT
>-|once|TRBV15|TRBJ1-5
CATTRGNGNQPQHF
TGTGCCACCACCAGGGGCAATGGCAATCAGCCCCAGCATTTT
>-|few|TRBV5-6|TRBJ1-3
CASSLFISGNTIYF
TGTGCCAGCAGCTTGTTCATCTCTGGAAACACCATATATTTT
>-|-|TRBV9|TRBJ1-2
CASSGFYRASGYGYTF
TGTGCCAGCAGCGGATTTTACAGGGCCTCGGGCTATGGCTACACCTTC
>-|-|TRBV27|TRBJ2-2
CASGLLNTGELFF
TGTGCCAGTGGACTCCTTAACACCGGGGAGCTGTTTTTT
>-|-|TRBV11-3|TRBJ2-7
CASSSQGLYF
TGTGCCAGCAGCTCCCAGGGGTTGTACTTC
>-|-|TRBV10-2|TRBJ2-1
CASSEPGLLRDNEQFF
TGCGCCAGCAGTGAACCGGGACTGCTACGCGACAATGAGCAGTTCTTC
>-|-|TRBV5-1|TRBJ1-1
CASSLARGRAGNTEAFF
TGCGCCAGCAGCTTGGCCAGGGGCCGGGCGGGGAACACTGAAGCTTTCTTT
>-|once|TRBV19|TRBJ2-3
CATQHRDTQYF
TGTGCCACCCAACACCGAGATACGCAGTATTTT
>-|-|TRBV19|TRBJ2-7
CASSIQGKIGEQYF
TGTGCCAGTAGTATACAGGGTAAGATCGGAGAGCAGTACTTC
>TRBD2|-|TRBV28|TRBJ2-7
CASSPSGTSGPPGAYEQYF
TGTGCCAGCAGCCCCAGTGGCACTAGCGGTCCCCCGGGGGCCTACGAGCAGTACTTC
>TRBD1|-|TRBV29-1|TRBJ2-2
CSVAGTGGGVTGELFF
TGCAGCGTGGCCGGGACAGGGGGCGGTGTTACCGGGGAGCTGTTTTTT
>TRBD1|-|TRBV7-3|TRBJ2-7
CASSLGTGVHYEQYF
TGTGCCAGCAGCTTAGGGACAGGGGTCCACTACGAGCAGTACTTC
>TRBD2|-|TRBV5-4|TRBJ2-7
CASSLGSGSPSDYEQYF
TGTGCCAGCAGCTTGGGTAGCGGGAGCCCTTCCGACTACGAGCAGTACTTC
>TRBD2|-|TRBV4-2|TRBJ2-7
CASSQDSTRLAGGGEQYF
TGTGCCAGCAGCCAAGATTCGACCCGACTAGCGGGAGGCGGCGAGCAGTACTTC